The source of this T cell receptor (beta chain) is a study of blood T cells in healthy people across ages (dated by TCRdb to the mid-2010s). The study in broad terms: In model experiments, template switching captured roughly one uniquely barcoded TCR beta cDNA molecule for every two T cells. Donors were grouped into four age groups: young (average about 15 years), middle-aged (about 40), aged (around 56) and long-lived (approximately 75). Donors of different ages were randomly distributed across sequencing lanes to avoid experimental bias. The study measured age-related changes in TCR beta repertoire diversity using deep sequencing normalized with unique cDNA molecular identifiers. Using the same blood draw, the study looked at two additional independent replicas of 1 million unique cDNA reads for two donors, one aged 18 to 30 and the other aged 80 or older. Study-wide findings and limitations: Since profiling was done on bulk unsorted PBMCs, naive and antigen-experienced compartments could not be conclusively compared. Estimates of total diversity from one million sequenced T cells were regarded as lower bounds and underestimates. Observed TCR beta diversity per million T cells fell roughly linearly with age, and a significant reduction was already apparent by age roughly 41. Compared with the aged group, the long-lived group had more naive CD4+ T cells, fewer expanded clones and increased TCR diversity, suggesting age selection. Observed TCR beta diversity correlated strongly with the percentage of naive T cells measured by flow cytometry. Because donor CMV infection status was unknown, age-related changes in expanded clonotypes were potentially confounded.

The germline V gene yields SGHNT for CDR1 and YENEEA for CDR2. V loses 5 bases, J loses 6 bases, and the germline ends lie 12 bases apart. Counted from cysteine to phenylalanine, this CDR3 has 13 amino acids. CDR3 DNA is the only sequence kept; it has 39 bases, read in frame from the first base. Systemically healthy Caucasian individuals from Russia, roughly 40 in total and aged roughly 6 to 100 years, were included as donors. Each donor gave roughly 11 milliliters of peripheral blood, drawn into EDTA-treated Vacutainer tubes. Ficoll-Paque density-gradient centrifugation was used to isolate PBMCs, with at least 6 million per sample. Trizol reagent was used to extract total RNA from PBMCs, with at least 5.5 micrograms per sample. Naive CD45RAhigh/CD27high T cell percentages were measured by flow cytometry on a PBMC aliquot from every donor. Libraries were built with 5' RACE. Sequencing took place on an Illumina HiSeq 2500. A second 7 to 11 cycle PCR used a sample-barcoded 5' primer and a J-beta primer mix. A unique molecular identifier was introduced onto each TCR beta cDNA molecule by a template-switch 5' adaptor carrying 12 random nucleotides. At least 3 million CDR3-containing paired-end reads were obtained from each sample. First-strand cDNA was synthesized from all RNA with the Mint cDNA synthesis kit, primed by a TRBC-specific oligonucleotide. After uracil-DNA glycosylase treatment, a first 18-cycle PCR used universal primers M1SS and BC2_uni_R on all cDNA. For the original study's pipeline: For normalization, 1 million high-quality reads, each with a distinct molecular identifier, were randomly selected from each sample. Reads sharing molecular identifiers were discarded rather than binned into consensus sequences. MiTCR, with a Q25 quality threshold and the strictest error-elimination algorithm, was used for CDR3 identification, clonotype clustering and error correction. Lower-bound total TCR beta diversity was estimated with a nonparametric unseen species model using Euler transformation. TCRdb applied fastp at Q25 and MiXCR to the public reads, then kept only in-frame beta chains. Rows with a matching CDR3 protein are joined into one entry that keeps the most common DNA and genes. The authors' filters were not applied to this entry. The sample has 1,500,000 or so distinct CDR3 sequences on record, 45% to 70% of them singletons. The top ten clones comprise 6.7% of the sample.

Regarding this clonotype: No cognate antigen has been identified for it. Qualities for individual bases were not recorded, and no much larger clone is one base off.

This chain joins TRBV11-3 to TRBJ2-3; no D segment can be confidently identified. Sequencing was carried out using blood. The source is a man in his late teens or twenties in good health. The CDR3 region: CASSRSSGDTQYF. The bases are TGTGCCAGCAGCAGATCTAGTGGTGATACGCAGTATTTT.